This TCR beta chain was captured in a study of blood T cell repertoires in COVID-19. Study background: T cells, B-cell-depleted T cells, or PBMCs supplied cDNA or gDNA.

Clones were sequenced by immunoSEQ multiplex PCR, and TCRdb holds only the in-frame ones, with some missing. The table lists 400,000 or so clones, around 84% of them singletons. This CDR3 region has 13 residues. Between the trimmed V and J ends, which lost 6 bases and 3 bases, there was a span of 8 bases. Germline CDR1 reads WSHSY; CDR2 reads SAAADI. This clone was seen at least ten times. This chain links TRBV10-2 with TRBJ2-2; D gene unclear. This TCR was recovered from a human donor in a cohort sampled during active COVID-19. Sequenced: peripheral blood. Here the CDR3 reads CASRRLDTGELFF. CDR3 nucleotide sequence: TGCGCCAGCAGGCGATTAGACACCGGGGAGCTGTTTTTT.